Listed below are T cell receptor beta chains from one sample, sequenced in a study of CD8+CD57+ T cells in acquired aplastic anemia. TCRdb redid the calling of the reads with MiXCR, one entry per CDR3 protein. The sample shows fewer than 200,000 distinct CDR3 sequences, 71% of them seen only once. Sequencing was carried out using sorted CD4+, CD8+, or CD8+CD57+ T cells (not recorded which) from PBMCs. These receptors were collected from a human donor with aplastic anemia. Both conserved end residues are part of each CDR3. The D gene is left open where the match is weak. The size of a clone is reported for some rows only, either as once, few or many, or as a class for expanded clones.

size	J	D	length	V	DNA	CDR3
few	TRBJ2-1	.	12	TRBV29-1	TGCAGCGTTGATGTGGTGGGGTCTGAGCAGTTCTTC	CSVDVVGSEQFF
medium-sized	TRBJ1-1	.	14	TRBV19	TGTGCCAGTAGTATTAGTTTTTGGAACACTGAAGCTTTCTTT	CASSISFWNTEAFF
.	TRBJ1-1	.	13	TRBV2	TGTGCCAGCATGGGACTTGGCACTGCTGAAGCCTTCTTT	CASMGLGTAEAFF
.	TRBJ2-7	TRBD2	14	TRBV2	TGTGCCAGCAGCGTGAGGGGACTAGAGGACGAGCAGTACTTC	CASSVRGLEDEQYF
.	TRBJ2-3	TRBD2	15	TRBV7-2	TGTGCCGGAGGACTAGGGGTTCAAGGCACAGATACGCAGTATTTT	CAGGLGVQGTDTQYF
.	TRBJ2-1	TRBD2	15	TRBV5-6	TGTGCCAGCAGCTGGGCTAGCGGGGGCGACAATGAGCAGTTCTTC	CASSWASGGDNEQFF
once	TRBJ1-1	.	14	TRBV9	TGTGCCAGCAGCGTAGAACAGCTGAACACTGAAGCTTTCTTT	CASSVEQLNTEAFF
.	TRBJ1-5	TRBD1	15	TRBV15	TGTGCCACCAGCAGTGGACAGGGCCCAAATCAGCCCCAGCATTTT	CATSSGQGPNQPQHF
.	TRBJ2-1	.	14	TRBV5-1	TGCGCCAGCACCATGGACAAGGCCTACAATGAGCAGTTCTTC	CASTMDKAYNEQFF
.	TRBJ1-2	.	14	TRBV10-1	TGCGCCAGCAGTGAGAAGGACATTCCTTATGGCTACACCTTC	CASSEKDIPYGYTF
.	TRBJ2-2	.	15	TRBV7-9	TGTGCCAGCAGCTTGGGGCAGGGGCCTGGCGGGGAGCTGTTTTTT	CASSLGQGPGGELFF
.	TRBJ1-1	.	13	TRBV29-1	TGCAGCGCCAGACCTTCGTGGGGCACTGAAGCTTTCTTT	CSARPSWGTEAFF
.	TRBJ2-1	TRBD1	15	TRBV7-2	TGTGCCAGCGTGTTGAGCCTCAGGGGGCGAGAAGAGCAGTTCTTC	CASVLSLRGREEQFF
.	TRBJ2-3	TRBD2	17	TRBV7-9	TGTGCCAGCAGCTTAGCCGTGGGGGGGATTAGCACAGATACGCAGTATTTT	CASSLAVGGISTDTQYF
.	TRBJ2-7	.	13	TRBV24-1	TGTGCCACCAGTGATGCGGATTCCTACGAGCAGTACTTC	CATSDADSYEQYF
once	TRBJ2-5	.	15	TRBV7-6	TGTGCCAGCAGCTTAGGAAACGGAGTACAAGAGACCCAGTACTTC	CASSLGNGVQETQYF
.	TRBJ1-2	.	13	TRBV10-3	TGTGCCATCAGTGAGGCTAGGGGCTATGGCTACACCTTC	CAISEARGYGYTF